This TCR beta chain came from a study of CD8 T cells in Susac syndrome. An input of about 0.5 to 1 ug of RNA was subjected to reverse transcription using random hexamers. Multiplex PCR with immunoSEQ amplified the TCR beta CDR3 across 54 Vbeta and 13 Jbeta. Each CDR3 protein gets one entry after TCRdb re-called the immunoSEQ multiplex PCR reads with MiXCR. The sample includes 180,000 or so distinct CDR3 sequences, about 94% of them seen just once. In germline, CDR1 is PRHDT, CDR2 FYEKMQ (reference sequence). The CDR3 sequence is 14 residues long. The trim removed 5 bases at V and 6 bases at J, leaving 9 bases unmatched.

V gene TRBV13 combines with J gene TRBJ1-1, with 7 bases identical to TRBD1. The sequence was obtained from a human donor with multiple sclerosis. What was sequenced was CD4+ T cells from PBMCs. The CDR3 nucleotides are TGTGCCAGCAGCCTACAGGGGTCGGGCCCTGAAGCTTTCTTT. Its protein product is CASSLQGSGPEAFF.